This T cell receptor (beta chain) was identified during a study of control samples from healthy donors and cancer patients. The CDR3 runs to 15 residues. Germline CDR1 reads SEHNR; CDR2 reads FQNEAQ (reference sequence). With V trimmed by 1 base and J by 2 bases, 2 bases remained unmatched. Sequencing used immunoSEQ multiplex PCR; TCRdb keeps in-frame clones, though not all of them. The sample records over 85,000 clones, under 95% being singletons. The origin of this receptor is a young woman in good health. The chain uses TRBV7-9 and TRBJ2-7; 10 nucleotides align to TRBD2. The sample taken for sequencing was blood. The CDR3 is CASSLVAGGPYEQYF. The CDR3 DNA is TGTGCCAGCAGCTTAGTAGCGGGAGGCCCCTACGAGCAGTACTTC.